This T cell receptor (beta chain) was obtained from a study of response to subunit inactivated influenza vaccine. Germline V gene sequence: CDR1 SGHAT, CDR2 FQNNGV. The length of the CDR3 is 18 residues. V gave up 2 bases and J gave up 5 bases, with 24 bases separating them. Overall study results and limits: The study's authors posited that every seasonal influenza vaccination enlists few new T cells.

TCRdb used MiXCR to reprocess the RT-PCR reads, holding one entry per CDR3 protein. The profile shows 500,000 to 600,000 distinct CDR3 sequences, about 17% of them singletons. This clonotype was counted between two and nine times. Its antigen is unknown. The gene calls are TRBV11-2 and TRBJ2-5; a weak D match, TRBD1 (6 bases). This TCR came from a man in his fifties or sixties who received an inactivated influenza vaccine. Here the sequenced sample was CD4+ T cells sorted from PBMCs, taken 23 to 25 months after vaccination. The CDR3 DNA is TGTGCCAGCAGCTTATTATCCCCTCACACAGGGTTGGGGGAGACCCAGTACTTC. Its translation is CASSLLSPHTGLGETQYF.